These 7 T cell receptor beta chains were all obtained from the same sample, sequenced in a study of cytomegalovirus exposure and HLA in healthy donors listed by TCRdb under 2017. The library was made by the immunoSEQ multiplex PCR assay. For the multiplex PCR, a mixture combining 60 forward primers for TCR Vbeta segments and 13 reverse primers for TCR Jbeta segments was used. Held by TCRdb, this immuneACCESS table contains in-frame sequences only and omits some clones. Under half of the omission traces to an unresolved V gene where checked; the cause of the rest is unknown. The sample records 100,000 to 150,000 clones, roughly 80% of which are singletons. The ten largest make up about 3.4% of the sample. Sequencing was done on a sample of PBMCs. Every receptor here comes from a man younger than 45 in good health and CMV-seronegative.

The CDR3 DNA reads as TGTGCCAGCAGTTCTAGCGGGGGCTACTACGAGCAGTACTTC. It yields the protein CASSSSGGYYEQYF. The V and J genes are TRBV28 and TRBJ2-7; 10 positions agree with TRBD2. CDR3 size: 14 residues. The germline V gene encodes CDR1 MDHEN and CDR2 SYDVKM. Germline trimming cut 4 bases from V and 3 bases from J; bases unmatched to any gene: 3.

The rearrangement uses TRBV5-3 and TRBJ2-1; 9 bases are a match to TRBD2. TRBV5-3 is recorded as an ORF, its role being uncertain. This CDR3 is 17 amino acids long. V lost 3 bases and J lost 3; bases outside the gene matches: 10. The CDR3 loop reads CARSSPGLAMHYNEQFF. Written as DNA, the CDR3 is TGTGCCAGAAGCTCGCCTGGACTAGCGATGCACTACAATGAGCAGTTCTTC.

J is TRBJ1-5 and V is TRBV5-1; 12 nucleotides align to TRBD1. Germline V gene data show CDR1 as SGHRS and CDR2 as YFSETQ. Trimming took 3 bases from V and 4 from J; bases not matched to a gene: 5. The CDR3 contains 16 residues. CDR3 in DNA: TGCGCCAGCAGCTCGGGACAGGGGGCTACTAATCAGCCCCAGCATTTT. Its protein product is CASSSGQGATNQPQHF.

The chain joins TRBV30 to TRBJ1-3; 7 nucleotides match TRBD1. CDR3 size: 15 residues. V lost 0 bases, J lost 4 bases, and 6 bases stayed unmatched. Germline-derived CDR1 and CDR2 are GTSNPN and SVGIG (reference sequence). This chain's CDR3 is CAWSVLDRLGNTIYF. The CDR3 nucleotides are TGTGCCTGGAGTGTCCTGGACAGGTTGGGAAACACCATATATTTT.

The chain employs TRBV9 and TRBJ2-5; TRBD1 is a possible D gene (6 bases). This CDR3 has 13 residues. Germline CDR1 SGDLS, CDR2 YYNGEE. V lost 1 base to trimming and J lost 2 bases, with 6 bases between them. The CDR3 reads CASSVRGQETQYF. DNA for the CDR3: TGTGCCAGCAGCGTAAGGGGGCAAGAGACCCAGTACTTC.

This clone was seen a few times. This sequence joins TRBV6-5 and TRBJ2-3; a weak D match, TRBD2 (6 bases). This CDR3 contains 14 residues. V lost 5 bases and J lost 3, with 12 bases in between. Germline CDR1 is MNHEY and CDR2 is SVGAGI. This chain's CDR3 is CASSGPRETDTQYF. For the CDR3, the DNA is TGTGCCAGCAGTGGTCCCCGGGAGACAGATACGCAGTATTTT.

This chain uses TRBV7-2 with TRBJ2-7, with 8 bases fitting TRBD1. With 5 bases clipped from V and 9 bases from J, the junction kept 3 bases outside the gene matches. This CDR3 spans 11 amino acids. Germline CDR1 reads SGHTA; CDR2 reads FQGNSA. CDR3 nucleotides: TGTGCCAGCAGCCAGGGGGCAGCGCAGTACTTC. Its protein product is CASSQGAAQYF. Looking up the rest from reference TRBV7-2 and TRBJ2-7 gives the full variable domain: GAGVSQSPSNKVTEKGKDVELRCDPISGHTALYWYRQSLGQGLEFLIYFQGNSAPDKSGLPSDRFSAERTGGSVSTLTIQRTQQEDSAVYLCASSQGAAQYFGPGTRLTVT.